Below are 17 T cell receptor beta chains sequenced from a single sample in a study of control samples from healthy donors and cancer patients. Only in-frame clones appear in the TCRdb table, and some are missing; sequencing was by immunoSEQ multiplex PCR. The data hold 100,000 to 150,000 clones, with about nine tenths observed a single time. The sequenced material came from blood. The receptor source for this set is a woman aged 45-59 years in good health.

The count of this clone is one. V and J are TRBV25-1 and TRBJ1-6; 11 bases are shared with TRBD1. This CDR3 has 16 amino acids. Germline-derived CDR1 and CDR2 are MGHDK and SYGVNS. V dropped 3 bases and J dropped 7; count of bases not matched to a gene: 5. DNA for the CDR3: TGTGCCAGCAGTGATCCGGGGACAGGGGGAAATTCACCCCTCCACTTT. Protein: CASSDPGTGGNSPLHF.

The V and J genes are TRBV15 and TRBJ1-5; perhaps TRBD1 as D (5 bases). V gave up 4 bases and J gave up 12 bases, with 16 bases separating them. The germline CDR1 and CDR2 sequences are LNHNV and YYDKDF (reference sequence). The CDR3 loop spans 13 amino acids. This CDR3 is CATSTGSFIGQHF. For the CDR3, the DNA is TGTGCCACCAGCACAGGGAGTTTTATCGGCCAGCATTTT.

V usage is TRBV5-4 and J usage is TRBJ2-2; D remains ambiguous. Germline V lookup: CDR1 SGHNT, CDR2 YYREEE (reference sequence). The CDR3 spans 14 residues. Trimming removed 0 bases from V and 2 bases from J, with 5 bases in between. The CDR3 DNA is TGTGCCAGCAGCTTGGAACTTAACACCGGGGAGCTGTTTTTT. Protein product: CASSLELNTGELFF. Together with reference TRBV5-4 and TRBJ2-2, the CDR3 gives the full variable domain: ETGVTQSPTHLIKTRGQQVTLRCSSQSGHNTVSWYQQALGQGPQFIFQYYREEENGRGNFPPRFSGLQFPNYSSELNVNALELDDSALYLCASSLELNTGELFFGEGSRLTVL.

This chain uses TRBV2 with TRBJ1-6; 9 nucleotides match TRBD1. CDR3 length: 16 amino acids. Germline CDR1 SNHLY, CDR2 FYNNEI. With 3 bases clipped from V and 5 bases from J, the junction kept 5 bases outside the gene matches. This CDR3 is CASSENRGQHNSPLHF. The CDR3 nucleotides read TGTGCCAGCAGTGAGAACAGGGGGCAGCATAATTCACCCCTCCACTTT.

The V gene is TRBV6-5, the J gene TRBJ1-2, with D perhaps matching TRBD1 (5 bases). The germline V and J ends were trimmed by 4 bases and 3 bases, with 9 bases remaining between them. Looked up from germline, CDR1 is MNHEY and CDR2 is SVGAGI. The CDR3 totals 13 residues. CDR3 protein: CASSSTGHYGYTF. As DNA, the CDR3 is TGTGCCAGCAGTTCAACAGGACACTATGGCTACACCTTC.

This chain links TRBV5-1 with TRBJ2-3, with 9 bases lining up with TRBD2. The length of the CDR3 is 15 residues. Germline loops: CDR1 SGHRS, CDR2 YFSETQ. Losses at the gene ends were 3 bases for V and 2 bases for J; bases not matched to a gene: 4. The CDR3 nucleotides are TGCGCCAGCAGCTCGGGACTAGCTTTCACAGATACGCAGTATTTT. Translated, it gives CASSSGLAFTDTQYF.

The chain joins TRBV3-1 (or the pseudogene TRBV3-2) to TRBJ1-1; a possible D gene is TRBD1 (5 bases). Germline loops: CDR1 LGHDT, CDR2 YNNKEL (reference sequence). This CDR3 has 13 amino acids. V lost 4 bases to trimming and J lost 5 bases, with 11 bases between them. CDR3 DNA: TGTGCCAGCAGCCTACAAGGGGTGACTGAAGCTTTCTTT. Translation gives CASSLQGVTEAFF.

The CDR3 coding sequence is TGTGCCAGCAGCACTGGACCCGGGCCCGGTAATTCACCCCTCCACTTT. It encodes CASSTGPGPGNSPLHF. V gene TRBV28 combines with J gene TRBJ1-6, with unresolved D. Germline lookup yields CDR1 MDHEN and CDR2 SYDVKM. This CDR3 is built from 16 residues. V dropped 6 bases and J dropped 6 bases, with 18 bases sitting between them.

This rearrangement joins TRBV5-6 to TRBJ2-5, with 9 bases matching TRBD2. The J segment lost 1 base and the V segment lost 2 bases, leaving 12 bases of the junction unmatched. CDR3 size: 18 residues. Germline assignment: CDR1 SGHDT and CDR2 YYEEEE. The DNA for the CDR3 is TGTGCCAGCAGCTTATCCCTGACTAGCGGTAAACCCCAAGAGACCCAGTACTTC. It translates to CASSLSLTSGKPQETQYF.

The J gene is TRBJ2-5, the V gene TRBV5-6, with unresolved D. The germline V gene has CDR1 SGHDT and CDR2 YYEEEE. Trimming cost V 0 bases and J 7 bases, with 7 bases left between them. The CDR3 spans 12 residues. CDR3 nucleotides: TGTGCCAGCAGCTTGGTTGTGGGGACCCAGTACTTC. This encodes CASSLVVGTQYF.

V and J are TRBV3-1 (or the pseudogene TRBV3-2) and TRBJ2-2; the D gene could be TRBD1 or TRBD2 (5 bases each). This CDR3 is 15 amino acids long. Germline CDR1 and CDR2: LGHDT and YNNKEL (reference sequence). Trimming pared 4 bases from V and 6 bases from J, leaving 15 bases between. In DNA, the CDR3 is TGTGCCAGCAGCCCTAAAGCAGGGCGGGCCGGGGAGCTGTTTTTT. The encoded protein is CASSPKAGRAGELFF.

J is TRBJ2-2 and V is TRBV10-1, with D possibly TRBD1 on 6 matching bases. The germline V and J ends were trimmed by 1 base and 7 bases, with 10 bases remaining between them. From germline, CDR1 is WNHNN and CDR2 SYGVQD (reference sequence). This CDR3 contains 14 residues. CDR3 region: CASSEWGQDGELFF. The DNA for the CDR3 is TGCGCCAGCAGTGAGTGGGGGCAGGACGGGGAGCTGTTTTTT.

This clone was observed a handful of times. V is TRBV10-3 and J is TRBJ1-3; D unresolved. Germline CDR1 ENHRY, CDR2 SYGVKD. This CDR3 spans 16 amino acids. Trimming removed 4 bases from V and 2 bases from J, with 15 bases in between. The CDR3 coding sequence is TGTGCCATCAGTGCTAATGTAGGCTGGACTGGAAACACCATATATTTT. Its protein product is CAISANVGWTGNTIYF.

The DNA for the CDR3 is TGTGCCAGCTCACCAGGGACTCAGGGGGTCCACGAGCAGTACTTC. This gives the protein CASSPGTQGVHEQYF. The V and J genes are TRBV18 and TRBJ2-7, with D possibly matching TRBD1 (7 bases). The CDR3 runs 15 residues. V was shortened by 2 bases and J by 5 bases, with 16 bases between the two germline ends. The V gene's germline CDR1 is KGHSH and CDR2 LQKENI.

The rearrangement uses TRBV19 and TRBJ2-5, with 7 bases fitting TRBD2. CDR1 is LNHDA and CDR2 is SQIVND in the germline V gene (reference sequence). The CDR3 totals 13 residues. V shed 8 bases, J shed 4 bases, and the junction held 7 bases outside the gene matches. In DNA, the CDR3 is TGTGCCAGTGGGAGGGGCGCGGGAGAGACCCAGTACTTC. Protein product: CASGRGAGETQYF.

This clone was detected only once. This chain joins TRBV6-1 and TRBJ2-1, with D tentatively TRBD2 (6 bases). Germline CDR1 and CDR2: MNHNS and SASEGT. The CDR3 is 12 amino acids. Trimming shortened V by 3 bases and J by 16 bases, and 16 bases separated the two germline ends. CDR3 protein: CASSDPLALAFF. CDR3 in DNA: TGTGCCAGCAGTGACCCTTTGGCACTAGCTTTCTTC.

The V and J genes are TRBV2 and TRBJ2-3; tentatively, D is TRBD2 (6 bases). The germline CDR1 and CDR2 sequences are SNHLY and FYNNEI. V was shortened by 7 bases and J by 9 bases, with 20 bases between the two germline ends. This CDR3 has 14 residues. The CDR3 reads CASTSGLLSGTQYF. CDR3 DNA: TGTGCCAGCACCTCGGGACTGCTATCAGGAACGCAGTATTTT.